This TCR beta chain was documented in a study of spatial heterogeneity in lung cancer. Each CDR3 protein is one row after TCRdb ran MiXCR on the 5' RACE reads. The table has approximately 40,000 distinct CDR3 sequences, less than 8.5% seen once. The table lists this clonotype with many counts. Indicated time point: sample taken at primary tumor resection. Germline values: CDR1 SGHTA, CDR2 FQGTGA. This CDR3 region has 14 residues. With V trimmed by 0 bases and J by 4 bases, 2 bases remained unmatched. This clonotype originated in a female donor with early-stage non-small cell lung cancer. This sequence joins TRBV7-3 and TRBJ1-1, with 7 bases lining up with TRBD1. This specimen consisted of PBMCs, obtained at surgery. CDR3 nucleotides: TGTGCCAGCAGCTTAACGGGACAGATCACTGAAGCTTTCTTT. Amino acid sequence: CASSLTGQITEAFF.